Below are 26 T cell receptor beta chains sequenced from a single sample in a study of blood T cell repertoires in COVID-19. Data came from immunoSEQ multiplex PCR; TCRdb stores just in-frame clones and leaves some out. The data contain hundreds of thousands of clones, 90% of them seen just once; the ten biggest clones take up around 0.97%. The specimen was peripheral blood. The receptors shown here come from a woman aged 40 to 50 with COVID-19, enrolled during active disease.

The chain joins TRBV9 to TRBJ2-1; 10 positions match TRBD1. The germline CDR1 and CDR2 sequences are SGDLS and YYNGEE. V shed 0 bases, J shed 3 bases, and the junction held 6 bases outside the gene matches. This CDR3 region has 17 residues. CDR3 DNA sequence: TGTGCCAGCAGCGTAGCCCGGACAGGGGGAATCTACAATGAGCAGTTCTTC. Protein: CASSVARTGGIYNEQFF.

This chain connects TRBV11-3 to TRBJ2-7, with 7 bases aligning to TRBD1. Germline lookup yields CDR1 SGHNT and CDR2 YENEEA. This CDR3 has 13 amino acids. The V and J ends lost 5 bases and 6 bases, in that order; junction bases with no gene match: 7. Written as DNA, the CDR3 is TGTGCCAGCAGCGGAACAGGGGTCTCCGAGCAGTACTTC. The encoded protein is CASSGTGVSEQYF.

The chain joins TRBV3-1 (or the pseudogene TRBV3-2) to TRBJ1-5; D perhaps matches TRBD1 (6 bases). The germline CDR1 and CDR2 sequences are LGHDT and YNNKEL (reference sequence). The CDR3 contains 14 residues. V was cut by 6 bases and J by 3 bases, with 12 bases left in between. Here the CDR3 reads CASSGGANNQPQHF. The CDR3 nucleotides are TGTGCCAGCAGTGGGGGGGCTAACAATCAGCCCCAGCATTTT.

V and J are TRBV4-1 and TRBJ1-2, with 8 nucleotides matching TRBD1. The trim removed 5 bases at V and 4 bases at J, leaving 15 bases unmatched. CDR3 length equals 17 residues. Germline values: CDR1 MGHRA, CDR2 YSYEKL. The CDR3 spells CASSSQYPDRGSYGYTF. CDR3 in DNA: TGCGCCAGCAGCTCTCAATACCCCGACAGGGGATCCTATGGCTACACCTTC.

This clone was seen once. The chain combines TRBV6-2 or TRBV6-3 with TRBJ2-2, with a tentative D call TRBD2 (6 bases). V lost 5 bases, J lost 5 bases, and 15 bases lay in between. The length of the CDR3 is 15 residues. CDR1 and CDR2 (germline): MNHEY, SVGEGT. The CDR3: CASSAFGLPTGELFF. The CDR3 DNA is TGTGCCAGCAGTGCTTTTGGACTACCAACCGGGGAGCTGTTTTTT.

The V gene is TRBV25-1, the J gene TRBJ1-6; a possible D gene is TRBD1 (6 bases). V lost 4 bases to trimming and J lost 6 bases, with 19 bases between them. CDR3 length equals 17 residues. CDR1 MGHDK and CDR2 SYGVNS come from the germline V gene. CDR3 sequence reads: CASSGILGASGNSPLHF. The CDR3 DNA is TGTGCCAGCAGTGGGATATTGGGGGCGTCGGGTAATTCACCCCTCCACTTT. Full variable domain (missing parts from reference TRBV25-1 and TRBJ1-6): EADIYQTPRYLVIGTGKKITLECSQTMGHDKMYWYQQDPGMELHLIHYSYGVNSTEKGDLSSESTVSRIRTEHFPLTLESARPSHTSQYLCASSGILGASGNSPLHFGNGTRLTVT.

The genes are TRBV6-6 and TRBJ1-5, with D perhaps matching TRBD1 (6 bases). The CDR3 runs to 15 residues. Trimming took off 6 bases at V and 1 base at J, with 13 bases between the two ends. Germline assignment: CDR1 MNHNY and CDR2 SVGAGI (reference sequence). The CDR3 reads CASRNSDRSNQPQHF. CDR3 sequence (DNA): TGTGCCAGCAGGAACTCGGACAGAAGCAATCAGCCCCAGCATTTT.

The chain links TRBV28 to TRBJ2-1; D ambiguous. The CDR3 is 11 amino acids. Trimming took 7 bases from V and 2 from J, leaving 3 bases between them. Germline CDR1 reads MDHEN; CDR2 reads SYDVKM. The CDR3: CASTAYNEQFF. CDR3 DNA: TGTGCCAGCACAGCCTACAATGAGCAGTTCTTC. The whole variable domain, filled in from reference TRBV28 and TRBJ2-1, reads DVKVTQSSRYLVKRTGEKVFLECVQDMDHENMFWYRQDPGLGLRLIYFSYDVKMKEKGDIPEGYSVSREKKERFSLILESASTNQTSMYLCASTAYNEQFFGPGTRLTVL.

V and J are TRBV4-3 and TRBJ2-3, with TRBD2 matching over 7 bases. The CDR3 runs to 18 residues. V dropped 0 bases and J dropped 0; count of bases not matched to a gene: 9. Germline V CDR1 and CDR2: LGHNA, YSLEER. The CDR3 spells CASSQESRLAASTDTQYF. The DNA of the CDR3 is TGCGCCAGCAGCCAAGAGAGTAGGCTAGCGGCTAGCACAGATACGCAGTATTTT.

The chain uses TRBV7-9 and TRBJ1-1; D is unclear. Germline V CDR1 and CDR2: SEHNR, FQNEAQ (reference sequence). The length of the CDR3 is 15 residues. V was shortened by 8 bases and J by 0 bases, with 16 bases between the two germline ends. The CDR3 reads CASLLDGVMNTEAFF. For the CDR3, the DNA is TGTGCCAGCCTACTAGATGGGGTGATGAACACTGAAGCTTTCTTT.

This clone appeared a few times. The chain uses TRBV11-2 and TRBJ2-7; the match to TRBD2 covers 7 bases. This CDR3 comprises 13 residues. Germline CDR1 and CDR2: SGHAT and FQNNGV. Trimming took 5 bases from V and 6 from J; bases not matched to a gene: 7. CDR3 loop: CASSPWGGSEQYF. For the CDR3, the DNA is TGTGCCAGCAGCCCATGGGGGGGTAGCGAGCAGTACTTC. The whole variable domain, remainder taken from reference TRBV11-2 and TRBJ2-7, is EAGVAQSPRYKIIEKRQSVAFWCNPISGHATLYWYQQILGQGPKLLIQFQNNGVVDDSQLPKDRFSAERLKGVDSTLKIQPAKLEDSAVYLCASSPWGGSEQYFGPGTRLTVT.

This clone has more than one count but fewer than ten. This sequence joins TRBV19 and TRBJ1-1, with a tentative D call TRBD1 (5 bases). The germline V gene encodes CDR1 LNHDA and CDR2 SQIVND (reference sequence). The CDR3 contains 14 residues. The V end was cut by 6 bases, the J end by 5 bases, with 16 bases between. CDR3 in amino acids: CASSPWGGETEAFF. The CDR3 region has the DNA TGTGCCAGTAGCCCTTGGGGCGGGGAGACTGAAGCTTTCTTT.

The V call is TRBV7-9, the J call TRBJ2-5; tentatively, D is TRBD1 (6 bases). The CDR3 extends over 14 amino acids. Between the trimmed V and J ends, which lost 3 bases and 0 bases, there was a span of 8 bases. CDR1 SEHNR and CDR2 FQNEAQ come from the germline V gene (reference sequence). Here the CDR3 DNA reads TGTGCCAGCAGCTTGGACAGCTACCAAGAGACCCAGTACTTC. This encodes CASSLDSYQETQYF.

V usage is TRBV11-2 and J usage is TRBJ2-5, with 8 bases that match TRBD2. Germline V gene sequence: CDR1 SGHAT, CDR2 FQNNGV. The ends lost 1 base at V and 0 bases at J; junction bases unmatched: 1. The CDR3 has 15 residues. Written as DNA, the CDR3 is TGTGCCAGCAGCTTAGTACTAGCGGACCAAGAGACCCAGTACTTC. This translates into CASSLVLADQETQYF. The full variable domain, in which reference TRBV11-2 and TRBJ2-5 provide the parts outside the CDR3, is EAGVAQSPRYKIIEKRQSVAFWCNPISGHATLYWYQQILGQGPKLLIQFQNNGVVDDSQLPKDRFSAERLKGVDSTLKIQPAKLEDSAVYLCASSLVLADQETQYFGPGTRLLVL.

This clone was seen just once. CDR3 nucleotide sequence: TGCAGTGTTGGTGGAGATGTTGAGCAGTTCTTC. Residues: CSVGGDVEQFF. The J gene is TRBJ2-1, the V gene TRBV20-1; no clear D gene. V was cut by 7 bases and J by 9 bases, with 13 bases left in between. The CDR3 runs 11 residues. Germline loops: CDR1 DFQATT, CDR2 SNEGSKA (reference sequence).

This sequence joins TRBV6-6 and TRBJ1-4; no clear D. The length of the CDR3 is 14 residues. Germline V lookup: CDR1 MNHNY, CDR2 SVGAGI (reference sequence). V lost 1 base and J lost 5, with 8 bases in between. In nucleotides, the CDR3 is TGTGCCAGCAGTTACTTGTCAGTCAATGAAAAACTGTTTTTT. It translates to CASSYLSVNEKLFF.

This chain links TRBV3-1 (or the pseudogene TRBV3-2) with TRBJ2-5; maybe TRBD2 (5 bases). Between the trimmed V and J ends, which lost 4 bases and 5 bases, there was a span of 14 bases. The CDR3 extends over 14 amino acids. Germline V gene sequence: CDR1 LGHDT, CDR2 YNNKEL (reference sequence). The CDR3 DNA reads as TGTGCCAGCAGCCCAACTAGGATTGGGGAGACCCAGTACTTC. As protein: CASSPTRIGETQYF.

CDR3 in amino acids: CASSSGRDSGNTIYF. The CDR3 DNA sequence: TGTGCCAGCAGCTCGGGGCGGGACTCTGGAAACACCATATATTTT. The chain combines TRBV7-3 with TRBJ1-3, with D possibly being TRBD1 (5 bases). The CDR3 is 15 residues long. Trimming cost V 4 bases and J 0 bases, with 10 bases left between them. Germline V gene sequence: CDR1 SGHTA, CDR2 FQGTGA.

The chain links TRBV5-1 to TRBJ2-5, with TRBD2 matching 7 bases. The V segment lost 1 base and the J segment 5 bases; nucleotides outside the gene matches: 14. This CDR3 has 17 amino acids. CDR1 is SGHRS and CDR2 is YFSETQ in the germline V gene. In nucleotides, the CDR3 is TGCGCCAGCAGCTTGTCACCATCTAGCGGAGGAGAGGAGACCCAGTACTTC. This translates into CASSLSPSSGGEETQYF.

The chain employs TRBV5-1 and TRBJ1-6; 7 nucleotides align to TRBD1. The CDR3 consists of 14 residues. Germline values: CDR1 SGHRS, CDR2 YFSETQ. The V segment lost 3 bases and the J segment 8 bases; nucleotides outside the gene matches: 5. The CDR3 loop is CASSSDRVYSPLHF. The CDR3 coding sequence is TGCGCCAGCAGCTCAGACAGGGTTTATTCACCCCTCCACTTT.

The genes are TRBV28 and TRBJ1-2, with 8 bases identical to TRBD1. The CDR3 is made up of 13 amino acids. Trimming removed 6 bases from V and 8 bases from J; junction bases left unmatched: 8. Germline CDR1 and CDR2: MDHEN and SYDVKM. The CDR3 DNA sequence: TGTGCCAGCAGCAACGACAGGGGAGGGGGCTACACCTTC. Amino acid sequence: CASSNDRGGGYTF.

CDR3 protein: CATSGATSGIDEQFF. The CDR3 coding sequence is TGTGCCACCAGTGGGGCGACTAGCGGGATCGATGAGCAGTTCTTC. The chain carries TRBV24-1 and TRBJ2-1, with TRBD2 matching over 11 bases. The CDR3 has 15 residues. Unmatched junction bases numbered 7, after V lost 5 bases and J lost 8 bases. From germline, CDR1 is KGHDR and CDR2 SFDVKD.

This clone was observed once. This chain links TRBV7-2 with TRBJ2-3; 9 bases fit TRBD2. The J segment lost 8 bases and the V segment lost 2 bases, leaving 8 bases of the junction unmatched. Per germline, CDR1 SGHTA and CDR2 FQGNSA. CDR3 length: 15 residues. CDR3 in DNA: TGTGCCAGCAGCTTATATGGCGGGGGGGCCGTTACGCAGTATTTT. The encoded protein is CASSLYGGGAVTQYF.

This clone appeared once. V usage is TRBV2 and J usage is TRBJ2-2; 7 nucleotides agree with TRBD1. The CDR3 consists of 15 residues. With 8 bases clipped from V and 5 bases from J, the junction kept 11 bases outside the gene matches. In germline, CDR1 is SNHLY, CDR2 FYNNEI. The CDR3 loop is CASQNIQGRTGELFF. In DNA form, the CDR3 reads TGTGCCAGCCAGAACATACAGGGGAGAACCGGGGAGCTGTTTTTT.

The chain combines TRBV6-2 or TRBV6-3 with TRBJ2-7, with TRBD2 matching over 10 bases. With 4 bases clipped from V and 3 bases from J, the junction kept 12 bases outside the gene matches. The CDR3 sequence is 17 residues long. CDR1 and CDR2 (germline): MNHEY, SVGEGT. The CDR3 region is CASSWDYLLAGNYEQYF. The DNA of the CDR3 is TGTGCCAGCAGTTGGGATTATTTACTAGCGGGGAACTACGAGCAGTACTTC.

Of note for this clone: Other DNA variants within this sample encode the same CDR3. V is TRBV5-4 and J is TRBJ1-2; 8 nucleotides agree with TRBD1. The CDR3 spans 13 residues. The junction had 3 bases not matched to a gene; V was cut back by 4 bases and J by 4 bases. From germline, CDR1 is SGHNT and CDR2 YYREEE (reference sequence). The CDR3 reads CASSLDRGYGYTF. DNA of the CDR3: TGTGCCAGCAGCCTAGACAGGGGCTATGGCTACACCTTC.